This TCR beta chain was captured by sequencing in a study of low-dose radiotherapy and immunotherapy resistance in tumors. Study-level information: Radiation delivery to Cohort 1 consisted of 0.5 Gy per fraction every 2 weeks, summing to 6.5 Gy.

Priming of first-strand cDNA relied on TRAV- and TRBV-specific primers (covering alpha and beta chains). TCRs underwent around 20 PCR cycles of amplification with a constant-region primer and V-primer adapter. TCRdb passed the reads through MiXCR, listing each CDR3 protein once. Seen here are about 39,000 distinct CDR3 sequences, roughly 20% observed once, and the top ten hold 9.2%. Time point given: after trial treatment. As to treatment: LDRT plus nivolumab, ipilimumab, low-dose cyclophosphamide and aspirin (RACIN trial). This clonotype came up once. The sequence was collected from a female donor with ovarian cancer. The sequencing here drew on PBMCs, taken after low-dose radiotherapy plus immunotherapy.

CDR3 sequence: CALKIHTDTQYF. The DNA of the CDR3 is TGTGCCTTGAAGATTCACACAGATACGCAGTATTTT. The chain is built from TRBV30 and TRBJ2-3; D gene uncertain. The CDR3 is 12 residues long. V gave up 7 bases and J gave up 2 bases, with 10 bases separating them. Germline-derived CDR1 and CDR2 are GTSNPN and SVGIG (reference sequence).